This T cell receptor (beta chain) derives from a study of cytomegalovirus exposure and HLA in healthy donors. PCR used 60 Vbeta primers and 13 Jbeta primers. Some clones are missing from TCRdb's copy, which holds only in-frame ones; the method was immunoSEQ multiplex PCR. The table lists around 180,000 clones, approximately 84% of them singletons, with 4.5% to 7.5% in the top ten. The CDR3 runs 14 residues. V lost 2 bases to trimming and J lost 3 bases, with 10 bases between them. Per the germline V gene, CDR1 is SGHAT and CDR2 is FQNNGV. The receptor was isolated from a woman aged 30 to 39 in good health and CMV-seropositive. V and J are TRBV11-2 and TRBJ1-1, with D perhaps TRBD1 (5 bases). The sequencing input was PBMCs. CDR3 amino acids: CASSLWGRDTEAFF. CDR3 sequence (DNA): TGTGCCAGCAGCTTATGGGGCAGGGACACTGAAGCTTTCTTT.